This T cell receptor beta chain was recovered during a study of identical twins. Comments on this clonotype: Its antigen is unknown.

The CDR3 is made up of 14 amino acids. V shed 4 bases, J shed 0 bases, and the junction held 4 bases outside the gene matches. In germline, CDR1 is DFQATT, CDR2 SNEGSKA (reference sequence). Healthy Caucasians were all of the donors. Whole-study results and caveats: In beta out-of-frame sequences, the excess sharing between twins was weaker. Beta clonotypes that were abundant in cord blood contained fewer insertions, a pattern absent from memory repertoires.

MiXCR was run by TCRdb on the 5' RACE reads, yielding one entry per CDR3 protein. The sample has about 900,000 distinct CDR3 sequences, about 12% seen once. This sample also appeared in a second study, on yellow fever vaccine responses in identical twins. That source adds: Reported findings indicate that twins' vaccine T cell responses seemed partially convergent, partially personalized.

The sequenced sample was PBMCs. The V gene is TRBV20-1, the J gene TRBJ2-7; 9 positions match TRBD1. This receptor was taken from a woman younger than 30 in good health. The CDR3 reads CSATATGGSYEQYF. The DNA of the CDR3 is TGCAGTGCTACCGCGACAGGGGGCTCCTACGAGCAGTACTTC.